Below are 26 T cell receptor beta chains sequenced from a single sample in a study of HIV-infected patients and healthy controls. TCRdb reprocessed the 5' RACE reads via MiXCR and lists one record per CDR3 protein. The sample includes 65,000 to 70,000 distinct CDR3 sequences, around 16% seen only once; the top ten take under 6%. Sequences were obtained from CD4+ T cells from blood. The receptors shown here come from a human donor in good health.

In its sample, this clonotype was seen a few times. The rearrangement joins TRBV10-3 to TRBJ2-1, with TRBD1 matching over 9 bases. The germline V gene has CDR1 ENHRY and CDR2 SYGVKD. V trimming: 4 bases; J trimming: 7 bases; junction bases outside the gene matches: 2. The CDR3 contains 13 residues. The CDR3 DNA is TGTGCCATCAGTGGGACAGGGGTAAATGAGCAGTTCTTC. Its protein is CAISGTGVNEQFF.

The chain recombines TRBV18 with TRBJ2-7; tentative D call: TRBD2 (6 bases). This CDR3 has 13 residues. CDR1 and CDR2 (germline): KGHSH, LQKENI. Between the trimmed V and J ends, which lost 3 bases and 3 bases, there was a span of 9 bases. The CDR3 sequence: CASSPRGLYEQYF. CDR3 bases: TGTGCCAGCTCACCCCGGGGACTCTACGAGCAGTACTTC.

This clonotype came up many times. The gene calls are TRBV19 and TRBJ1-2; D might be TRBD1 (5 bases). Germline CDR1 LNHDA, CDR2 SQIVND (reference sequence). Deletions cut 8 bases from V and 0 bases from J, with 7 bases between. CDR3 length equals 12 residues. DNA for the CDR3: TGTGCCAGTGGCAGGGCTAACTATGGCTACACCTTC. Its translation: CASGRANYGYTF.

This clonotype was seen only a few times. The rearrangement uses TRBV28 and TRBJ2-1; D not resolved. The CDR3 totals 13 residues. From germline, CDR1 is MDHEN and CDR2 SYDVKM. V shed 8 bases and J shed 8 bases, with 16 bases lying between them. CDR3: CASSRTFKDEQFF. The CDR3 DNA is TGTGCCAGCTCCCGCACCTTTAAGGATGAGCAGTTCTTC.

This clonotype was detected only a few times. The chain uses TRBV6-1 and TRBJ2-1, with TRBD2 as a possible D gene (6 bases). The ends were cut back, 6 bases at V and 6 bases at J, with 15 bases in the middle. CDR3 size: 14 residues. Germline lookup yields CDR1 MNHNS and CDR2 SASEGT. This chain's CDR3 is CASRDYLGGNEQFF. CDR3 in DNA: TGTGCCAGCAGGGACTACCTTGGGGGCAATGAGCAGTTCTTC.

The CDR3 coding sequence is TGCAGCGTTGAAAAGGGCTCTGGGGCCAACGTCCTGACTTTC. Residues: CSVEKGSGANVLTF. This chain uses TRBV29-1 with TRBJ2-6, with unresolved D. V lost 2 bases to trimming and J lost 0 bases, with 5 bases between them. The germline V gene has CDR1 SQVTM and CDR2 ANQGSEA. This CDR3 has 14 amino acids.

The chain recombines TRBV3-1 with TRBJ2-5; D possibly corresponds to TRBD1 (5 bases). The CDR3 has 15 residues. Germline CDR1 is LGHDT and CDR2 is YNNKEL (reference sequence). Trimming left V 4 bases short and J 2 bases short, with 14 bases between. CDR3 region: CASSPRPNRQETQYF. The CDR3 DNA follows: TGTGCCAGCAGCCCACGACCTAACAGGCAAGAGACCCAGTACTTC.

This clonotype was counted between two and nine times. This chain joins TRBV7-3 and TRBJ2-5, with 7 bases lining up with TRBD2. In germline, CDR1 is SGHTA, CDR2 FQGTGA. J gave up 5 bases and V 2 bases, and 5 bases lay outside the gene matches. There are 14 residues in the CDR3. The CDR3: CASSLVGGGETQYF. The CDR3 region has the DNA TGTGCCAGCAGCTTAGTCGGGGGAGGGGAGACCCAGTACTTC.

The CDR3 coding sequence is TGTGCCTGGAGTGTAAGTGGGGGCAGTCGAGGACCGAATGAAAAACTGTTTTTT. Protein: CAWSVSGGSRGPNEKLFF. The genes are TRBV30 and TRBJ1-4, with a possible D match to TRBD1 (6 bases). Trimming left V 0 bases short and J 5 bases short, with 22 bases between. The germline V gene encodes CDR1 GTSNPN and CDR2 SVGIG (reference sequence). This CDR3 is built from 18 residues. The whole variable domain, filled in from reference TRBV30 and TRBJ1-4, reads SQTIHQWPATLVQPVGSPLSLECTVEGTSNPNLYWYRQAAGRGLQLLFYSVGIGQISSEVPQNLSASRPQDRQFILSSKKLLLSDSGFYLCAWSVSGGSRGPNEKLFFGSGTQLSVL.

This clonotype was seen a handful of times. The gene calls are TRBV20-1 and TRBJ1-2; possible D gene TRBD1, 5 bases. In germline, CDR1 is DFQATT, CDR2 SNEGSKA (reference sequence). Trimming removed 8 bases at V and 6 bases at J, with 16 bases between. The CDR3 is 12 amino acids. The CDR3 protein is CSPTTQGNGYTF. For the CDR3, the DNA is TGCAGTCCGACGACGCAGGGAAATGGCTACACCTTC.

This clonotype has only a few counts. The chain combines TRBV12-3 or TRBV12-4 with TRBJ2-3; 12 bases agree with TRBD1. This CDR3 contains 15 residues. V was pared by 5 bases and J by 6 bases, with 6 bases of the junction left unmatched. CDR3 amino acids: CASSPGTGGFDTQYF. DNA of the CDR3: TGTGCCAGCAGTCCCGGGACAGGGGGCTTTGATACGCAGTATTTT.

This rearrangement joins TRBV20-1 to TRBJ1-3; D is unclear. V was trimmed by 5 bases and J by 4 bases, leaving 6 bases between them. Germline V lookup: CDR1 DFQATT, CDR2 SNEGSKA (reference sequence). The CDR3 length is 11 residues. CDR3 loop: CSAGGGNTIYF. In DNA, the CDR3 is TGCAGTGCTGGCGGAGGAAACACCATATATTTT.

This clonotype was recorded at least ten times. This chain connects TRBV7-9 to TRBJ1-1; TRBD1 matches at 12 bases. Germline V gene sequence: CDR1 SEHNR, CDR2 FQNEAQ (reference sequence). This CDR3 is built from 18 residues. The V segment lost 5 bases and the J segment 1 base; nucleotides outside the gene matches: 11. The CDR3 here is CASSPKGQGAAWNTEAFF. DNA for the CDR3: TGTGCCAGCAGCCCCAAGGGACAGGGGGCGGCTTGGAACACTGAAGCTTTCTTT.

The chain joins TRBV27 to TRBJ2-1, with D hard to call. Trimming took 5 bases from V and 6 from J, leaving 14 bases between them. This CDR3 region has 14 residues. Germline V CDR1 and CDR2: MNHEY, SMNVEV (reference sequence). The CDR3 bases are TGTGCCAGCAGTCCCCTGACCCTCCTCAATGAGCAGTTCTTC. Protein sequence: CASSPLTLLNEQFF.

This chain uses TRBV11-3 with TRBJ2-1; 10 bases are a match to TRBD2. Germline loops: CDR1 SGHNT, CDR2 YENEEA. V shed 1 base and J 0 bases; nucleotides not matched to a gene: 3. The CDR3 has 17 amino acids. Here the CDR3 reads CASSLVVAGGSYNEQFF. The CDR3 region has the DNA TGTGCCAGCAGCTTAGTGGTAGCGGGAGGCTCCTACAATGAGCAGTTCTTC.

This chain connects TRBV20-1 to TRBJ1-6, with D possibly being TRBD1 (5 bases). Germline CDR1 and CDR2: DFQATT and SNEGSKA (reference sequence). The CDR3 is made up of 16 amino acids. Trimming shortened V by 2 bases and J by 8 bases, and 19 bases separated the two germline ends. In DNA form, the CDR3 reads TGCAGTGCTAGACTCGCTGGGGCCCAACGCGATTCACCCCTCCACTTT. Translating it yields CSARLAGAQRDSPLHF.

V is TRBV6-2 or TRBV6-3 and J is TRBJ2-7; D is unresolved. The CDR3 is 11 amino acids. With 2 bases removed from V and 6 bases from J, the gap between germline ends came to 5 bases. Germline V gives CDR1 MNHEY, CDR2 SVGEGT. CDR3 in DNA: TGTGCCAGCAGTTACGTGGGCGAGCAGTACTTC. Amino acid sequence: CASSYVGEQYF.

This clonotype was recorded many times. The CDR3 DNA is TGTGCCAGCAGCTTAGTCGGTGGTGAAGCTTTCTTT. It is translated as CASSLVGGEAFF. This chain connects TRBV7-3 to TRBJ1-1; D remains ambiguous. Trimming left V 2 bases short and J 7 bases short, with 8 bases between. Germline CDR1 SGHTA, CDR2 FQGTGA. The CDR3 contains 12 residues.

V is TRBV7-8 and J is TRBJ1-5; D unclear. This CDR3 comprises 14 residues. Germline CDR1 and CDR2: SGHVS and FQNEAQ. Trimming cost V 3 bases and J 3 bases, with 9 bases left between them. The CDR3 DNA reads TGTGCCAGCAGCTTGAACAGTAACAATCAGCCCCAGCATTTT. This codes for CASSLNSNNQPQHF.

The chain is built from TRBV29-1 and TRBJ2-7; D is possibly TRBD1 (6 bases). CDR1 is SQVTM, CDR2 ANQGSEA, per germline. The CDR3 has 13 amino acids. Trimming took 6 bases from V and 10 from J, leaving 22 bases between them. CDR3 DNA: TGCAGCGTGGACCACGGGGACAAACGGTCTCAGTACTTC. It is translated as CSVDHGDKRSQYF.

This clonotype was counted only a few times. This rearrangement joins TRBV13 to TRBJ1-6; tentative D call: TRBD1 (6 bases). CDR1 PRHDT and CDR2 FYEKMQ come from the germline V gene (reference sequence). The CDR3 has 14 residues. With 5 bases removed from V and 11 bases from J, the gap between germline ends came to 16 bases. The CDR3 region has the DNA TGTGCCAGCAGCCCGGACAGCTATTCTACACCCCTCCACTTT. Protein: CASSPDSYSTPLHF.

This clonotype was seen repeatedly, ten times or more. The gene calls are TRBV18 and TRBJ2-5; D unclear. The CDR3 has 13 residues. V lost 2 bases and J 1 base, leaving 5 bases between the germline ends. The germline V gene has CDR1 KGHSH and CDR2 LQKENI. CDR3 sequence: CASSPYSQETQYF. In DNA, the CDR3 is TGTGCCAGCTCACCATACTCCCAAGAGACCCAGTACTTC.

This clonotype turned up a few times. The rearrangement links TRBV7-9 to TRBJ1-6, with no clear D. This CDR3 region has 15 residues. Germline V gene lookup returns CDR1 SEHNR and CDR2 FQNEAQ (reference sequence). Trimming shortened V by 1 base and J by 6 bases, and 10 bases separated the two germline ends. The CDR3 spells CASSLGRVINSPLHF. CDR3 DNA: TGTGCCAGCAGCTTAGGCAGAGTGATTAATTCACCCCTCCACTTT.

This clonotype was detected ten times or more. The chain uses TRBV2 and TRBJ1-3; D not resolved. There are 15 residues in the CDR3. Germline V lookup: CDR1 SNHLY, CDR2 FYNNEI. V was shortened by 5 bases and J by 0 bases, with 11 bases between the two germline ends. The CDR3 DNA follows: TGTGCCAGCAGTAAACAGACAAGCTCTGGAAACACCATATATTTT. Protein sequence: CASSKQTSSGNTIYF.

This clonotype was seen only a few times. The CDR3 DNA reads as TGCGCCAGCAGCCCCGGGACATCCTCGTTCCAAGAGACCCAGTACTTC. This gives the protein CASSPGTSSFQETQYF. This chain connects TRBV5-1 to TRBJ2-5; possibly TRBD1 for D (6 bases). This CDR3 is built from 16 residues. Germline V CDR1 and CDR2: SGHRS, YFSETQ. V was clipped by 4 bases and J by 1 base, with 17 bases between them.

V and J are TRBV20-1 and TRBJ2-1; 10 bases agree with TRBD2. Losses at the gene ends were 0 bases for V and 8 bases for J; bases not matched to a gene: 10. This CDR3 is 16 amino acids long. Germline-derived CDR1 and CDR2 are DFQATT and SNEGSKA (reference sequence). DNA for the CDR3: TGCAGTGCTAGAGATCGGGGAGGAGCGGGGGGGTATGAGCAGTTCTTC. It is translated as CSARDRGGAGGYEQFF.